Each of the 30 T cell receptor beta chains below was sequenced from the same sample in a study of blood T cell repertoires in COVID-19. Only in-frame clones appear in the TCRdb table, and some are missing; sequencing was by immunoSEQ multiplex PCR. The data contain hundreds of thousands of clones, approximately 85% of them singletons. Sample: PBMCs or T cells enriched from blood (not recorded which). Every receptor here comes from a man aged 30-40 years who had recovered from COVID-19.

This chain uses TRBV20-1 with TRBJ1-1; 8 positions match TRBD1. There are 14 residues in the CDR3. The germline gives CDR1 DFQATT, CDR2 SNEGSKA (reference sequence). The J segment lost 1 base and the V segment lost 3 bases, leaving 4 bases of the junction unmatched. CDR3 loop: CSASETGANTEAFF. CDR3 DNA sequence: TGCAGTGCTAGTGAGACAGGGGCGAACACTGAAGCTTTCTTT.

This clone occurred a few times. The V and J genes are TRBV29-1 and TRBJ1-2; a weak D match, TRBD1 (6 bases). The V end was cut by 6 bases, the J end by 7 bases, with 12 bases between. Per germline, CDR1 SQVTM and CDR2 ANQGSEA. The CDR3 has 11 amino acids. The CDR3 is CSVLQGFGYTF. The CDR3 nucleotides are TGCAGCGTATTACAGGGATTTGGCTACACCTTC.

DNA of the CDR3: TGTGCCAGCAGCTTAGAAGCCCCAGATACGCAGTATTTT. It specifies CASSLEAPDTQYF. The chain uses TRBV7-2 and TRBJ2-3; D is uncertain. Germline V gene data show CDR1 as SGHTA and CDR2 as FQGNSA. Deletions cut 1 base from V and 4 bases from J, with 6 bases between. This CDR3 contains 13 residues.

The chain carries TRBV29-1 and TRBJ1-2; TRBD1 might be the D (6 bases). V lost 7 bases and J lost 6, with 18 bases in between. CDR1 and CDR2 (germline): SQVTM, ANQGSEA. This CDR3 has 13 residues. The CDR3 nucleotides read TGCAGCGGGCAAGGGCCAGGGGACAATGGCTACACCTTC. Encoded protein: CSGQGPGDNGYTF.

The chain links TRBV19 to TRBJ2-6; D possibly corresponds to TRBD1 (5 bases). V was shortened by 2 bases and J by 0 bases, with 8 bases between the two germline ends. The CDR3 covers 16 residues. Germline V gene lookup returns CDR1 LNHDA and CDR2 SQIVND (reference sequence). CDR3 coding DNA: TGTGCCAGTAGTATACTTGACAGCTCTGGGGCCAACGTCCTGACTTTC. This gives the protein CASSILDSSGANVLTF.

J is TRBJ2-3 and V is TRBV5-4, with 13 bases fitting TRBD2. From germline, CDR1 is SGHNT and CDR2 YYREEE (reference sequence). The J segment lost 4 bases and the V segment lost 4 bases, leaving 6 bases of the junction unmatched. CDR3 length equals 16 residues. The CDR3 DNA is TGTGCCAGCAGCCAGGAGGGACTAGCGGGGCCAGATACGCAGTATTTT. Protein product: CASSQEGLAGPDTQYF.

This clone was recorded only once. The V call is TRBV6-2 or TRBV6-3, the J call TRBJ2-1, with D perhaps matching TRBD1 (6 bases). V was trimmed by 5 bases and J by 4 bases, leaving 18 bases between them. From germline, CDR1 is MNHEY and CDR2 SVGEGT. The CDR3 has 16 amino acids. CDR3 nucleotides: TGTGCCAGCAGTACCCCCGGGACAATTACTTACAATGAGCAGTTCTTC. Translation: CASSTPGTITYNEQFF.

The chain uses TRBV9 and TRBJ2-7; maybe TRBD1 (5 bases). In germline, CDR1 is SGDLS, CDR2 YYNGEE. Trimming cost V 0 bases and J 3 bases, with 10 bases left between them. The CDR3 has 14 residues. CDR3 sequence: CASSVGFRDYEQYF. In nucleotides, the CDR3 is TGTGCCAGCAGCGTAGGATTCAGGGACTACGAGCAGTACTTC. The variable domain in full, with the rest retrieved from reference TRBV9 and TRBJ2-7, is DSGVTQTPKHLITATGQRVTLRCSPRSGDLSVYWYQQSLDQGLQFLIQYYNGEERAKGNILERFSAQQFPDLHSELNLSSLELGDSALYFCASSVGFRDYEQYFGPGTRLTVT.

V and J are TRBV2 and TRBJ1-1; 10 positions agree with TRBD1. The CDR3 spans 16 residues. V shed 4 bases and J 7 bases; nucleotides not matched to a gene: 12. Germline loops: CDR1 SNHLY, CDR2 FYNNEI. The DNA of the CDR3 is TGTGCCAGCAGTGGCACTCCGGGACAGGGGCTCCTTGAAGCTTTCTTT. Translating it yields CASSGTPGQGLLEAFF.

The rearrangement links TRBV7-9 to TRBJ1-6; D gene ambiguous. CDR1 and CDR2 (germline): SEHNR, FQNEAQ (reference sequence). CDR3 length equals 13 residues. V was clipped by 7 bases and J by 10 bases, with 14 bases between them. CDR3 DNA: TGTGCCAGCACCGGGCTGGAGGGATCACCCCTCCACTTT. Encoded protein: CASTGLEGSPLHF.

The chain couples TRBV13 to TRBJ2-7; TRBD1 matches at 7 bases. This CDR3 has 16 residues. Germline V lookup: CDR1 PRHDT, CDR2 FYEKMQ (reference sequence). V gave up 0 bases and J gave up 4 bases; unmatched junction bases: 9. CDR3 protein: CASSLGRGRPSYEQYF. For the CDR3, the DNA is TGTGCCAGCAGCTTAGGGAGGGGGCGCCCATCTTACGAGCAGTACTTC.

The CDR3 nucleotides are TGTGCCAGCAGCCGGTCGGGACAGGGGGAGACAGAGACCCAGTACTTC. This gives the protein CASSRSGQGETETQYF. The chain couples TRBV3-1 (or the pseudogene TRBV3-2) to TRBJ2-5; TRBD1 agrees at 11 bases. CDR3 length: 16 residues. J lost 4 bases, V lost 4 bases, and 8 bases had no gene match. Germline V gene sequence: CDR1 LGHDT, CDR2 YNNKEL (reference sequence).

The chain combines TRBV27 with TRBJ2-7, with 14 bases fitting TRBD2. Germline V gene lookup returns CDR1 MNHEY and CDR2 SMNVEV (reference sequence). This CDR3 has 18 residues. With V trimmed by 2 bases and J by 2 bases, 8 bases remained unmatched. This CDR3 reads CASSLRPTSGGVTYEQYF. The CDR3 bases are TGTGCCAGCAGTTTACGTCCGACTAGCGGGGGGGTGACCTACGAGCAGTACTTC.

The chain uses TRBV18 and TRBJ2-4, with 7 bases aligning to TRBD2. J lost 9 bases, V lost 3 bases, and 14 bases had no gene match. The germline CDR1 and CDR2 sequences are KGHSH and LQKENI. This CDR3 is built from 16 residues. CDR3 bases: TGTGCCAGCTCACCTACCACCAAGCGGGGCGCGAGCATTCAGTACTTC. Its translation: CASSPTTKRGASIQYF. The full variable domain, in which reference TRBV18 and TRBJ2-4 provide the parts outside the CDR3, is NAGVMQNPRHLVRRRGQEARLRCSPMKGHSHVYWYRQLPEEGLKFMVYLQKENIIDESGMPKERFSAEFPKEGPSILRIQQVVRGDSAAYFCASSPTTKRGASIQYFGAGTRLSVL.

The V gene is TRBV5-1, the J gene TRBJ1-5; D not resolved. CDR3 length: 11 residues. Trimming removed 3 bases at V and 8 bases at J, with 6 bases between. Germline V lookup: CDR1 SGHRS, CDR2 YFSETQ. The CDR3: CASSCPKPQHF. CDR3 DNA: TGCGCCAGCAGCTGTCCTAAGCCCCAGCATTTT.

The chain carries TRBV5-1 and TRBJ2-2; TRBD2 matches 9 bases. CDR1 and CDR2 from the germline V gene are SGHRS and YFSETQ. The CDR3 has 15 residues. Trimming cost V 4 bases and J 3 bases; bases outside gene matches: 4. The DNA for the CDR3 is TGCGCCAGCAGCCGCGGGGGGGCCGACACCGGGGAGCTGTTTTTT. Its protein product is CASSRGGADTGELFF.

CDR3 region: CASSLAVGVMEKQFF. DNA of the CDR3: TGCGCCAGCAGCTTGGCCGTCGGGGTGATGGAGAAGCAGTTCTTC. This chain uses TRBV5-1 with TRBJ2-1, with D perhaps matching TRBD2 (5 bases). The germline gives CDR1 SGHRS, CDR2 YFSETQ. Trimming pared 0 bases from V and 11 bases from J, leaving 18 bases between. The CDR3 is 15 residues long.

This chain links TRBV7-9 with TRBJ2-7; D ambiguous. The CDR3 runs 14 residues. V lost 3 bases and J 1 base, leaving 10 bases between the germline ends. Germline CDR1 is SEHNR and CDR2 is FQNEAQ (reference sequence). Here the CDR3 DNA reads TGTGCCAGCAGCTTTACAGTCAGTTCCTACGAGCAGTACTTC. This encodes CASSFTVSSYEQYF.

Regarding this clone: At one end the junction does not follow the germline gene, possibly because of a read error. V usage is TRBV20-1 and J usage is TRBJ2-7; D is possibly TRBD1 (5 bases). The CDR3 is made up of 10 amino acids. The germline V gene has CDR1 DFQATT and CDR2 SNEGSKA (reference sequence). CDR3 region: CSAFLNPRVF. The DNA of the CDR3 is TGCAGTGCGTTCCTTAATCCCAGGGTCTTC.

The CDR3 coding sequence is TGTGCCAGCAGCCTGGGACTAGCGGGGGAGGAGCAGTACTTC. Translating gives CASSLGLAGEEQYF. The rearrangement joins TRBV7-2 to TRBJ2-7; 14 bases match TRBD2. Trimming at V came to 5 bases and at J to 7 bases, leaving 4 bases not matched to a gene. CDR1 and CDR2 from the germline V gene are SGHTA and FQGNSA. The CDR3 has 14 residues.

This clone has just a few counts. The J gene is TRBJ2-2, the V gene TRBV15; the D gene is possibly TRBD1 (5 bases). The CDR3 is made up of 15 amino acids. The V end lost 0 bases, the J end lost 6 bases, and 11 bases lay between the germline ends. Germline CDR1 reads LNHNV; CDR2 reads YYDKDF (reference sequence). The CDR3 sequence is CATSREGRAAGELFF. CDR3 DNA: TGTGCCACCAGCAGAGAGGGCAGGGCGGCCGGGGAGCTGTTTTTT.

The rearrangement joins TRBV11-2 to TRBJ1-1; TRBD1 might be the D (5 bases). Germline loops: CDR1 SGHAT, CDR2 FQNNGV. This CDR3 is built from 15 residues. Trimming cost V 4 bases and J 1 base, with 13 bases left between them. The CDR3: CASSSSDSQNTEAFF. The CDR3 coding sequence is TGTGCCAGCAGCTCATCCGACAGTCAGAACACTGAAGCTTTCTTT.

This sequence joins TRBV19 and TRBJ1-3; TRBD1 is a possible D gene (6 bases). The V end lost 0 bases, the J end lost 0 bases, and 12 bases lay between the germline ends. Germline V gene sequence: CDR1 LNHDA, CDR2 SQIVND (reference sequence). The CDR3 has 17 residues. The CDR3 is CASSIDWLGASGNTIYF. In nucleotides, the CDR3 is TGTGCCAGTAGTATAGATTGGCTGGGGGCCTCTGGAAACACCATATATTTT.

This sequence joins TRBV6-5 and TRBJ1-1; 7 bases align to TRBD1. J was trimmed by 7 bases and V by 5 bases; bases with no gene match: 16. The germline V gene has CDR1 MNHEY and CDR2 SVGAGI. CDR3 length equals 16 residues. The CDR3 protein is CASSNLGGDREFEAFF. The CDR3 region has the DNA TGTGCCAGCAGTAACTTGGGGGGCGACAGGGAGTTTGAAGCTTTCTTT.

This clone occurred once. The chain uses TRBV11-3 and TRBJ2-5; D gene ambiguous. This CDR3 contains 14 residues. Trimming removed 1 base from V and 2 bases from J, with 8 bases in between. Germline V gene lookup returns CDR1 SGHNT and CDR2 YENEEA. CDR3 sequence (DNA): TGTGCCAGCAGCTTAGGAGGAGAACAAGAGACCCAGTACTTC. Translating gives CASSLGGEQETQYF.

The CDR3 region has the DNA TGTGCCAGCAGCCAATCCAGGAACACTGAAGCTTTCTTT. Translation gives CASSQSRNTEAFF. The rearrangement links TRBV3-1 (or the pseudogene TRBV3-2) to TRBJ1-1; D unclear. The CDR3 sequence is 13 residues long. Trimming stripped 2 bases from V and 1 base from J, with 5 bases between. Germline V gene sequence: CDR1 LGHDT, CDR2 YNNKEL (reference sequence).

The chain recombines TRBV6-5 with TRBJ1-5; 8 bases are shared with TRBD1. V shed 6 bases and J 7 bases; nucleotides not matched to a gene: 11. CDR3 size: 15 residues. The germline CDR1 and CDR2 sequences are MNHEY and SVGAGI. The CDR3 region is CASRKDRVPTQPQHF. CDR3 DNA: TGTGCCAGCAGGAAGGACAGGGTGCCCACCCAGCCCCAGCATTTT.

The V gene is TRBV7-3, the J gene TRBJ2-1, with 8 nucleotides matching TRBD2. The trim removed 8 bases at V and 4 bases at J, leaving 4 bases unmatched. This CDR3 spans 13 amino acids. Germline assignment: CDR1 SGHTA and CDR2 FQGTGA. The CDR3 reads CASGTSRYNEQFF. In DNA form, the CDR3 reads TGTGCCAGCGGGACTAGTAGATACAATGAGCAGTTCTTC. Full variable domain (rest looked up from reference TRBV7-3 and TRBJ2-1): GAGVSQTPSNKVTEKGKYVELRCDPISGHTALYWYRQSLGQGPEFLIYFQGTGAADDSGLPNDRFFAVRPEGSVSTLKIQRTERGDSAVYLCASGTSRYNEQFFGPGTRLTVL.

The genes are TRBV19 and TRBJ1-1; D ambiguous. CDR3 length: 14 amino acids. Deletions cut 3 bases from V and 3 bases from J, with 11 bases between. Germline assignment: CDR1 LNHDA and CDR2 SQIVND (reference sequence). As DNA, the CDR3 is TGTGCCAGTAGTATCGGGGTTAGGTACACTGAAGCTTTCTTT. It encodes CASSIGVRYTEAFF.

V is TRBV4-1 and J is TRBJ2-2; 8 bases are shared with TRBD1. CDR3 length: 16 amino acids. The V segment lost 3 bases and the J segment 1 base; nucleotides outside the gene matches: 4. Germline V gene data show CDR1 as MGHRA and CDR2 as YSYEKL. In DNA, the CDR3 is TGCGCCAGCAGCCATCACGGGACAGGGAACACCGGGGAGCTGTTTTTT. Its protein is CASSHHGTGNTGELFF.